This TCR beta chain was recovered during a study of blood T cell repertoires in COVID-19. Background on the study: T cells, B-cell-depleted T cells, or PBMCs provided the cDNA or gDNA that served as material.

V lost 4 bases to trimming and J lost 6 bases, with 13 bases between them. The CDR3 has 14 residues. Per the germline V gene, CDR1 is SGHRS and CDR2 is YFSETQ. Using immunoSEQ multiplex PCR, the repertoire was profiled, and TCRdb retains in-frame clones only, with some absent. In the table there are over 150,000 clones, approximately 86% of which are singletons. This chain uses TRBV5-1 with TRBJ2-2; D not certain. Sequenced material: peripheral blood. The clonotype was recovered from a man aged 50 to 59 with active or convalescent COVID-19. The CDR3, as DNA: TGCGCCAGCAGCCCCGACATTCTGTCCGGGGAGCTGTTTTTT. Its protein product is CASSPDILSGELFF.